The rows below give T cell receptor beta chains drawn from one sample of a study of shared clonotypes between healthy human individuals. Libraries were prepared by immunoSEQ multiplex PCR; TCRdb keeps only in-frame clonotypes and omits some of them. In the table there are about 480,000 clones, about 80% of which are singletons. Material: PBMCs. These receptors were collected from a woman aged 40-49 years in good health. Some clones in this sample may be carry-over from other donors' samples. CDR3s include the opening cysteine and the closing phenylalanine or tryptophan. D genes are given only for firm matches. Clone sizes are given selectively: once, few, many, or a class where the clone is expanded.

v_call,j_call,d_call,clone_size,cdr3_nt,cdr3_aa
TRBV7-2,TRBJ1-3,TRBD1,many,TGTGCCAGCAGTTTTACGACAGGGGCTGGAAACACCATATATTTT,CASSFTTGAGNTIYF
TRBV2,TRBJ2-1,TRBD1,-,TGTGCCAGCAGGGGCGGACAGGGAATGGGGGAGCAGTTCTTC,CASRGGQGMGEQFF
TRBV29-1,TRBJ1-5,-,-,TGCAGCGTTGGTCCGGGGGCCAATCAGCCCCAGCATTTT,CSVGPGANQPQHF
TRBV10-3,TRBJ2-5,TRBD2,few,TGTGCCGCGAAGCCCAGCGGGAGGAGCGAGACCCAGTACTTC,CAAKPSGRSETQYF
TRBV29-1,TRBJ2-3,-,-,TGCAGCAGCTCCGAAAGTGGGGGTGGCACAGATACGCAGTATTTT,CSSSESGGGTDTQYF
TRBV9,TRBJ1-1,-,-,TGTGCCAGCAGCGTAGCGGCCCAGAACACTGAAGCTTTCTTT,CASSVAAQNTEAFF
TRBV5-1,TRBJ2-1,-,-,TGCGCCAGCAGCCTCGACTTAGTCAATGAGCAGTTCTTC,CASSLDLVNEQFF
TRBV28,TRBJ1-1,-,-,TGTGCCAGCAACGGAGGGGGTGATCCGACTAGGACTGAAGCTTTCTTT,CASNGGGDPTRTEAFF
TRBV29-1,TRBJ2-1,TRBD2,-,TGCAGCGTTGAAAGCCTGAGGACTAGCAGGAATGAGCAGTTCTTC,CSVESLRTSRNEQFF
TRBV28,TRBJ2-7,-,-,TGTGCCAGCAGTCTGCGGTACGAGCAGTACTTC,CASSLRYEQYF
TRBV6-1,TRBJ1-2,-,once,TGTGCCAGCAGTGAGGGCCTCGCTAACTATGGCTACACCTTC,CASSEGLANYGYTF
TRBV15,TRBJ2-1,-,-,TGTGCCACCAGCAGAGAATGGTCCAGCTCCTACAATGAGCAGTTCTTC,CATSREWSSSYNEQFF
TRBV28,TRBJ2-7,TRBD2,-,TGTGCCAGCAACCTGCGGGAGGGCCGGGGCTCCTACGAGCAGTACTTC,CASNLREGRGSYEQYF
TRBV28,TRBJ1-4,-,-,TGTGCCAGCAGTTTCAGTGGAGTAGGGGAAAAACTGTTTTTT,CASSFSGVGEKLFF
TRBV11-2,TRBJ2-2,-,-,TGTGCCAGCAGCCTAACAACCTGGGTTGGGACCGGGGAGCTGTTTTTT,CASSLTTWVGTGELFF
TRBV18,TRBJ2-7,TRBD2,-,TGTGCCAGCTCACCAGGACTAGCGGGGAACTACGAGCAGTACTTC,CASSPGLAGNYEQYF
TRBV7-9,TRBJ2-5,-,-,TGTGCCAGCAGCTCCCCCCCGATCTCGGAGACCCAGTACTTC,CASSSPPISETQYF
TRBV5-4,TRBJ1-6,-,once,TGTGCCAGCAGCTTGGCCGGGTTCTCGAATTCACCCCTCCACTTT,CASSLAGFSNSPLHF
TRBV10-2,TRBJ1-1,-,many,TGCGCCAGCAGAGCTATGGACCAGCGGGCTTTCTTT,CASRAMDQRAFF
TRBV9,TRBJ1-4,-,-,TGTGCCAGCAGCGTAGGACTTAATGAAAAACTGTTTTTT,CASSVGLNEKLFF
TRBV28,TRBJ2-5,-,-,TGTGCCAGCAGCCCCCACGGGGAGGGGGCAGAGACCCAGTACTTC,CASSPHGEGAETQYF
TRBV19,TRBJ2-7,-,-,TGTGCCAGTAGAACAGGTGGGGACTCCTACGAGCAGTACTTC,CASRTGGDSYEQYF
TRBV7-2,TRBJ1-4,TRBD1,once,TGTGCCAGCAGCTTAGATCAAGGACAGGGCCGAAAACTGTTTTTT,CASSLDQGQGRKLFF
TRBV6-5,TRBJ2-7,-,few,TGTGCCAGCAGTTACGTGGGGTCCTACGAGCAGTACTTC,CASSYVGSYEQYF
TRBV7-7,TRBJ2-2,-,-,TGTGCTAGCAGCCCCTCGAGGGCCGGGGAGCTGTTTTTT,CASSPSRAGELFF
TRBV18,TRBJ2-1,-,few,TGTGCCAGCTCACGAAACGCCAACAATGAGCAGTTCTTC,CASSRNANNEQFF
TRBV2,TRBJ1-5,TRBD1,-,TGTGCCAGCAGCGAGGACAGGGAAAATCAGCCCCAGCATTTT,CASSEDRENQPQHF
TRBV4-1,TRBJ1-1,-,-,TGCGCCAGCAGCCAAGCTGTGCGCAGGGGGAACACTGAAGCTTTCTTT,CASSQAVRRGNTEAFF
TRBV18,TRBJ1-1,TRBD1,-,TGTGCCAGCTCACCCGACAGGGGGCGAGGGGAAGCTTTCTTT,CASSPDRGRGEAFF
TRBV5-4,TRBJ2-7,-,-,TGTGCCAGCAGCGGAGTGCTAGCTTCTGACTACGAGCAGTACTTC,CASSGVLASDYEQYF
TRBV19,TRBJ2-2,TRBD2,few,TGTGCCAGTAAAGGACTAGCGGGAGTGAACACCGGGGAGCTGTTTTTT,CASKGLAGVNTGELFF
TRBV5-6,TRBJ2-4,-,-,TGTGCCAGCAGCCCAGGGGCGGGGGCTAGAAACATTCAGTACTTC,CASSPGAGARNIQYF
TRBV27,TRBJ2-1,-,-,TGTGCCAGCAGTTCGGGACTTGCGGAGCAGTTCTTC,CASSSGLAEQFF
TRBV19,TRBJ1-5,-,-,TGTGCCAGTAGTAGGTTGCAGGGGAGAGGGGCAAATCAGCCCCAGCATTTT,CASSRLQGRGANQPQHF
TRBV11-1,TRBJ2-3,TRBD2,-,TGTGCCAGCAGCCTGGGACTAGACGCAGATACGCAGTATTTT,CASSLGLDADTQYF
TRBV5-6,TRBJ2-5,TRBD2,few,TGTGCCAGCAGCAAACTAGCGGGTGGGGAGACCCAGTACTTC,CASSKLAGGETQYF
TRBV5-1,TRBJ2-5,-,few,TGCGCCAGCAGCTTGCAGGGGCTCCAAGAGACCCAGTACTTC,CASSLQGLQETQYF
TRBV7-3,TRBJ2-2,-,-,TGTGCCAGCAGCTTGGGTCCCGGGGAGCTGTTTTTT,CASSLGPGELFF
TRBV6-1,TRBJ2-7,-,-,TGTGCCAGCAGTGAAGCGAGGGGATACTACGAGCAGTACTTC,CASSEARGYYEQYF
TRBV5-4,TRBJ2-3,TRBD2,-,TGTGCCAGCAGCTTGGGGACTAGCGGTGGCACAGATACGCAGTATTTT,CASSLGTSGGTDTQYF
TRBV28,TRBJ1-2,-,-,TGTGCCAGCATTCGGGGACTTACTAACCATGGCTACACCTTC,CASIRGLTNHGYTF
TRBV4-1,TRBJ1-1,-,-,TGCGCCAGCAGCCGAGGCGCCGACCTGGACACTGAAGCTTTCTTT,CASSRGADLDTEAFF
TRBV14,TRBJ2-1,TRBD2,-,TGTGCCAGCAGCCAATGGCTAGCGGGAGGCTCCTACAATGAGCAGTTCTTC,CASSQWLAGGSYNEQFF
TRBV4-1,TRBJ1-5,-,-,TGCGCCAGCAGCCAAGGGATCTCTGGGACGGCCCAGCATTTT,CASSQGISGTAQHF
TRBV27,TRBJ2-7,-,-,TGTGCCAGCAGTTTAATTTACGGTGACCCGGGCGAGCAGTACTTC,CASSLIYGDPGEQYF
TRBV7-8,TRBJ1-2,TRBD1,-,TGTGCCAGCAGCTTAGTAGGGACAGCATCCTATGGCTACACCTTC,CASSLVGTASYGYTF
TRBV18,TRBJ2-7,-,-,TGTGCCAGCTCACCAGAGGTACAGTCGTCCTACGAGCAGTACTTC,CASSPEVQSSYEQYF
TRBV18,TRBJ2-3,TRBD2,-,TGTGCCAGCTCACTGCCCAGCGGGAGGGGTACAGATACGCAGTATTTT,CASSLPSGRGTDTQYF